This T cell receptor (beta chain) was observed in a study of shared clonotypes between healthy human individuals. Study findings and constraints: The expectation was that sequencing depth would affect clonotype sharing among donors. Clonotype sharing across a few donors was observed for around 5% of naive CD4 clonotypes.

A CD45RA+ naive subset and a CD45RA-negative memory subset were split from CD4+ cells. Worth noting for this clone: The antigen is not known.

Sequencing used immunoSEQ multiplex PCR; TCRdb keeps in-frame clones, though not all of them. The table includes around 1.5 million clones, about 98% detected once. V was clipped by 1 base and J by 8 bases, with 8 bases between them. There are 12 residues in the CDR3. The V gene's germline CDR1 is SEHNR and CDR2 FQNEAQ (reference sequence). The source of this sequence is a young man in good health. Sequenced: naive CD4+ T cells sorted from blood. The sample's subset: CD45RA+ positively selected. The chain is built from TRBV7-9 and TRBJ1-2; the D is unclear. The CDR3 here is CASSLVVEGYTF. The CDR3 DNA reads as TGTGCCAGCAGCTTAGTAGTGGAGGGCTACACCTTC.